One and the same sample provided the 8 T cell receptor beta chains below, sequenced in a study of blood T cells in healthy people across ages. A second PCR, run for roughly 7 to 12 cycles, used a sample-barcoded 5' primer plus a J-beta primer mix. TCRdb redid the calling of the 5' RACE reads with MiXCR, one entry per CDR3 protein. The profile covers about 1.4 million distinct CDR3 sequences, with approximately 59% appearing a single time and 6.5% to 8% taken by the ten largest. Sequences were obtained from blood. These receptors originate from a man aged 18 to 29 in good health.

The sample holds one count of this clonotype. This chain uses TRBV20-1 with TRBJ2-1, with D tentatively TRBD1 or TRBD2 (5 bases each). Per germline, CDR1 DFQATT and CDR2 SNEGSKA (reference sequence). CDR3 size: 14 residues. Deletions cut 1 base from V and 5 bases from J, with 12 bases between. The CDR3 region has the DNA TGCAGTGCTAGAGGAGGGGAAGTAAACAATGAGCAGTTCTTC. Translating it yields CSARGGEVNNEQFF.

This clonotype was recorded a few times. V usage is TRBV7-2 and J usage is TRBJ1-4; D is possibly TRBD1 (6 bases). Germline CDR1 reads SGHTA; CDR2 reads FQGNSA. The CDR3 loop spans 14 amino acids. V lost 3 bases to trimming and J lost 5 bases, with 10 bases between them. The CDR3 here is CASSLDRNNEKLFF. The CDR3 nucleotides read TGTGCCAGCAGCTTGGACAGAAACAATGAAAAACTGTTTTTT. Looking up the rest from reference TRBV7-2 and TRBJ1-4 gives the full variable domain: GAGVSQSPSNKVTEKGKDVELRCDPISGHTALYWYRQSLGQGLEFLIYFQGNSAPDKSGLPSDRFSAERTGGSVSTLTIQRTQQEDSAVYLCASSLDRNNEKLFFGSGTQLSVL.

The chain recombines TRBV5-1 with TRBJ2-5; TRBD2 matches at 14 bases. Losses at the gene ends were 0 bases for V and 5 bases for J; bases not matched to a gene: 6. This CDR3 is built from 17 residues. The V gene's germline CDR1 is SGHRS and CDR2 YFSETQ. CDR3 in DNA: TGCGCCAGCAGCTTGGGGACTAGCGGGAGGACGGGGGAGACCCAGTACTTC. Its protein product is CASSLGTSGRTGETQYF.

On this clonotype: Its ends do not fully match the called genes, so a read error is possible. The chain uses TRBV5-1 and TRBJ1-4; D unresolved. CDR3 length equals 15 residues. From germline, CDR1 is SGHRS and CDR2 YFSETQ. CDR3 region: CASSLQVSANEKLFF. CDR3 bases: TGCGCCAGCAGCTTGCAGGTCTCGGCTAACGAAAAACTGTTTTTT.

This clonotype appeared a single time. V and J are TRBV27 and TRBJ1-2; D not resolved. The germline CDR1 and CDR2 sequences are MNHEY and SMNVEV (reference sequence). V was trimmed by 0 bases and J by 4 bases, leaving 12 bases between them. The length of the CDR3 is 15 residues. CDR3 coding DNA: TGTGCCAGCAGTTTATCGAGCCCCCCCATCTATGGCTACACCTTC. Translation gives CASSLSSPPIYGYTF.

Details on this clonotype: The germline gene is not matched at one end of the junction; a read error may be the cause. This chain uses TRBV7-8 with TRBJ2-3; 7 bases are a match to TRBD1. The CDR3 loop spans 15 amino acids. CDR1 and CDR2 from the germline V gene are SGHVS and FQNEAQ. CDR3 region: CASSLARGISDTQYF. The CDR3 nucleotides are TGTGCCAGCAGCCTAGCCAGGGGGATTTCAGATACGCAGTATTTT. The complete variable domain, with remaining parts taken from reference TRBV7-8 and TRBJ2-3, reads GAGVSQSPRYKVAKRGQDVALRCDPISGHVSLFWYQQALGQGPEFLTYFQNEAQLDKSGLPSDRFFAERPEGSVSTLKIQRTQQEDSAVYLCASSLARGISDTQYFGPGTRLTVL.

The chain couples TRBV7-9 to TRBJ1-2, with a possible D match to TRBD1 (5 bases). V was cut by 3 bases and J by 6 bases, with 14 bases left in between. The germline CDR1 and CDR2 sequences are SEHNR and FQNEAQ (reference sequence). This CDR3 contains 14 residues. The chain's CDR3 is CASSFLGSQDGYTF. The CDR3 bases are TGTGCCAGCAGCTTCCTGGGTTCACAGGATGGCTACACCTTC.

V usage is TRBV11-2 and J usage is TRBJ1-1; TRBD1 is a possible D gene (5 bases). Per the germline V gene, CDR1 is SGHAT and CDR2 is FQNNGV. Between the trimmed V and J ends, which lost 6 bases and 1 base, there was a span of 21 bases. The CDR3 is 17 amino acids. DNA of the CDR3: TGTGCCAGCAGGCGGGGGAAAGGGGCGAAGGGGAACACTGAAGCTTTCTTT. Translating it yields CASRRGKGAKGNTEAFF.